The 21 T cell receptor beta chains reported below all come from one sample, sequenced in a study of blood T cells in healthy people across ages. Using a J-beta primer mix together with a sample-barcoded 5' primer, a second PCR was run for roughly 7 to 12 cycles. TCRdb independently ran MiXCR on the 5' RACE reads; one entry per CDR3 protein. The table has about 670,000 distinct CDR3 sequences, roughly 41% seen once. The sequenced sample consisted of blood. These receptors were collected from an older man in good health.

This clonotype has a handful of counts. This chain connects TRBV29-1 to TRBJ1-1; 7 bases map to TRBD1. V shed 7 bases and J 5 bases; nucleotides not matched to a gene: 10. Germline CDR1 is SQVTM and CDR2 is ANQGSEA. This CDR3 is built from 13 residues. The CDR3 DNA sequence: TGCAGCGGAGGTGAGGGGGCTGGGACTGAAGCTTTCTTT. Its translation: CSGGEGAGTEAFF.

The chain joins TRBV20-1 to TRBJ1-2; D is uncertain. Trimming stripped 0 bases from V and 0 bases from J, with 14 bases between. This CDR3 has 16 residues. Germline CDR1 is DFQATT and CDR2 is SNEGSKA (reference sequence). The DNA of the CDR3 is TGCAGTGCTAGAGATGGGCGGGGAGGAGCTAACTATGGCTACACCTTC. Amino acids: CSARDGRGGANYGYTF.

The V gene is TRBV6-1, the J gene TRBJ2-3; D is perhaps TRBD2 (8 bases). This CDR3 has 14 amino acids. The germline V gene has CDR1 MNHNS and CDR2 SASEGT. V lost 7 bases and J 2 bases, leaving 13 bases between the germline ends. The CDR3 DNA is TGTGCCAGCATAGCGGGACAGACCACAGATACGCAGTATTTT. It encodes CASIAGQTTDTQYF.

The chain's CDR3 is CATSRDPGDSPLHF. CDR3 sequence (DNA): TGTGCCACCAGCAGAGACCCGGGTGATTCACCCCTCCACTTT. The J gene is TRBJ1-6, the V gene TRBV15; D uncertain. V gave up 0 bases and J gave up 8 bases, with 8 bases separating them. This CDR3 contains 14 residues. The V gene's germline CDR1 is LNHNV and CDR2 YYDKDF (reference sequence).

The CDR3 region is CASRTVSGGAGNEQFF. The CDR3 nucleotides read TGTGCCAGCAGAACCGTTAGCGGGGGGGCTGGAAATGAGCAGTTCTTC. The V and J genes are TRBV12-3 or TRBV12-4 and TRBJ2-1, with 11 bases matching TRBD2. The CDR3 has 16 residues. Unmatched junction bases numbered 11, after V lost 6 bases and J lost 7 bases.

The V call is TRBV11-3, the J call TRBJ2-1, with TRBD2 as a possible D gene (6 bases). This CDR3 is built from 16 residues. Trimming shortened V by 1 base and J by 7 bases, and 17 bases separated the two germline ends. Per germline, CDR1 SGHNT and CDR2 YENEEA. CDR3 protein: CASSLVYGTVGNEQFF. CDR3 in DNA: TGTGCCAGCAGCTTAGTCTACGGGACTGTGGGGAATGAGCAGTTCTTC.

This clonotype was seen only a few times. J is TRBJ1-2 and V is TRBV4-2; no reliable D call. The V gene lost 1 base and the J gene lost 3 bases, with 15 bases spanning the gap. This CDR3 is built from 16 residues. Germline assignment: CDR1 LGHNA and CDR2 YNFKEQ. The CDR3 reads CASSQVSRGRHYGYTF. CDR3 DNA sequence: TGTGCCAGCAGCCAAGTTAGCCGTGGTAGACACTATGGCTACACCTTC.

A remark on this clonotype: A much larger clone sits a single nucleotide away, making a read error possible. The chain couples TRBV29-1 to TRBJ2-3; the D is unclear. The CDR3 has 15 amino acids. Germline V gene lookup returns CDR1 SQVTM and CDR2 ANQGSEA. The V gene lost 8 bases and the J gene lost 3 bases, with 21 bases spanning the gap. The CDR3 protein is CSTVAGLQKTDTQYF. CDR3 DNA: TGCAGCACGGTAGCCGGTCTGCAGAAGACAGATACGCAGTATTTT.

This clonotype was seen only once. V and J are TRBV7-6 and TRBJ1-4; 7 nucleotides align to TRBD1. The CDR3 contains 14 residues. The V gene end was trimmed by 1 base and the J gene end by 8 bases; junction bases not matched to a gene: 4. Looked up from germline, CDR1 is SGHVS and CDR2 is FNYEAQ. The chain's CDR3 is CASSLGQGKEKLFF. As DNA, the CDR3 is TGTGCCAGCAGCTTAGGACAGGGTAAAGAAAAACTGTTTTTT.

A note on this clonotype: One end of the junction is discordant with germline, which a read error may explain. The chain links TRBV10-3 to TRBJ2-1; TRBD2 aligns across 9 bases. Germline CDR1 and CDR2: ENHRY and SYGVKD. The CDR3 runs to 15 residues. CDR3 amino acids: CAIRESGLASNVQFF. CDR3 coding DNA: TGTGCCATCAGGGAGTCGGGACTAGCCTCCAATGTGCAGTTCTTC.

This clonotype was counted between two and nine times. The chain recombines TRBV27 with TRBJ2-4; TRBD1 matches 9 bases. V lost 5 bases to trimming and J lost 3 bases; unmatched junction nucleotides: 14. This CDR3 is built from 18 residues. Germline V gene lookup returns CDR1 MNHEY and CDR2 SMNVEV (reference sequence). The CDR3, as DNA: TGTGCCAGCAGTCCCTCATGGACAGGGGCTGGGATCAAAAACATTCAGTACTTC. The encoded protein is CASSPSWTGAGIKNIQYF.

V gene TRBV5-1 combines with J gene TRBJ2-5, with D maybe TRBD1 (5 bases). The V end lost 4 bases, the J end lost 2 bases, and 12 bases lay between the germline ends. CDR1 SGHRS and CDR2 YFSETQ come from the germline V gene. CDR3 length equals 14 residues. As DNA, the CDR3 is TGCGCCAGCAGCGAGTACAGGACACAAGAGACCCAGTACTTC. This translates into CASSEYRTQETQYF.

This sequence joins TRBV25-1 and TRBJ1-2, with 11 bases identical to TRBD1. Germline V gene data show CDR1 as MGHDK and CDR2 as SYGVNS. This CDR3 has 15 residues. The V segment lost 4 bases and the J segment 2 bases; nucleotides outside the gene matches: 3. Here the CDR3 reads CASSVGQGANYGYTF. The CDR3, as DNA: TGTGCCAGCAGTGTCGGACAGGGGGCGAACTATGGCTACACCTTC.

This clonotype turned up a few times. The chain uses TRBV7-9 and TRBJ2-7, with 8 bases matching TRBD2. The ends lost 5 bases at V and 4 bases at J; junction bases unmatched: 16. This CDR3 is 17 amino acids long. CDR1 and CDR2 from the germline V gene are SEHNR and FQNEAQ (reference sequence). The CDR3 DNA reads as TGTGCCAGCAGCCCTCCCGGCTTTGGTAGCGGGAAGTACGAGCAGTACTTC. Translated, it gives CASSPPGFGSGKYEQYF.

To note about this clonotype: This clone may be a read error of a much larger clone one base away. The chain's CDR3 is CTSGLAGEQYF. CDR3 nucleotides: TGTACCAGCGGTCTAGCCGGTGAGCAGTACTTC. The chain combines TRBV14 with TRBJ2-4, with D perhaps matching TRBD2 (5 bases). Germline V CDR1 and CDR2: SGHDN, FVKESK. The length of the CDR3 is 11 residues.

The J gene is TRBJ1-1, the V gene TRBV10-3; no clear D. CDR3 length equals 14 residues. CDR1 ENHRY and CDR2 SYGVKD come from the germline V gene. V was shortened by 2 bases and J by 3 bases, with 10 bases between the two germline ends. The CDR3, as DNA: TGTGCCATCAGTGAGCCGGGAGCCTACACTGAAGCTTTCTTT. Protein product: CAISEPGAYTEAFF.

This clonotype was seen more than once but under ten times. This rearrangement joins TRBV7-9 to TRBJ2-5; 9 bases are a match to TRBD1. With 5 bases clipped from V and 6 bases from J, the junction kept 4 bases outside the gene matches. The CDR3 is 13 residues long. In germline, CDR1 is SEHNR, CDR2 FQNEAQ (reference sequence). The CDR3 loop reads CASSTGTGQTQYF. The CDR3 nucleotides read TGTGCCAGCAGCACCGGGACAGGGCAGACCCAGTACTTC.

In this sample, this clonotype turned up many times. This chain connects TRBV4-1 to TRBJ2-5; 9 bases map to TRBD1. This CDR3 spans 14 amino acids. Germline V lookup: CDR1 MGHRA, CDR2 YSYEKL. V shed 2 bases, J shed 5 bases, and the junction held 3 bases outside the gene matches. The CDR3 loop reads CASSQPGTGETQYF. CDR3 nucleotide sequence: TGCGCCAGCAGCCAACCCGGGACAGGGGAGACCCAGTACTTC.

The chain joins TRBV4-1 to TRBJ1-2, with D maybe TRBD1 (6 bases). Germline V CDR1 and CDR2: MGHRA, YSYEKL. This CDR3 comprises 16 residues. V was pared by 0 bases and J by 1 base, with 12 bases between. CDR3 in amino acids: CASSQESAGVNYGYTF. The CDR3 DNA is TGCGCCAGCAGCCAAGAGTCGGCAGGGGTTAACTATGGCTACACCTTC.

V usage is TRBV12-3 or TRBV12-4 and J usage is TRBJ1-5; tentatively, D is TRBD1 (6 bases). Trimming pared 2 bases from V and 2 bases from J, leaving 10 bases between. This CDR3 comprises 15 residues. CDR3 sequence (DNA): TGTGCCAGCAGTTTATACAGGGATGGCAATCAGCCCCAGCATTTT. As protein: CASSLYRDGNQPQHF.

The rearrangement links TRBV5-1 to TRBJ2-3, with unresolved D. The CDR3 runs to 17 residues. Germline V gene data show CDR1 as SGHRS and CDR2 as YFSETQ. Trimming removed 0 bases at V and 1 base at J, with 15 bases between. The CDR3 protein is CASSLEVGFFRTDTQYF. The CDR3 bases are TGCGCCAGCAGCTTGGAAGTCGGGTTTTTTCGCACAGATACGCAGTATTTT.